The clone carrying this T cell receptor beta chain has more than one count but fewer than ten. Germline values: CDR1 ENHRY, CDR2 SYGVKD. The junction had 7 bases not matched to a gene; V was cut back by 7 bases and J by 5 bases. CDR3 length equals 14 residues. A single record per CDR3 protein comes from TCRdb applying MiXCR to the 5' RACE reads. The table records fewer than 550,000 distinct CDR3 sequences, 15% of them present only once. The sample is drawn from a study of identical twins. Separately, the same data were catalogued under a study of yellow fever vaccine responses in identical twins.

The receptor was isolated from a woman in her late teens or twenties in good health. The rearrangement joins TRBV10-3 to TRBJ2-1, with 8 bases lining up with TRBD2. The material sequenced was CD4+ T cells sorted from blood. For the CDR3, the DNA is TGTGCCATCAATCCGGGAGGGTCCCACAATGAGCAGTTCTTC. Protein sequence: CAINPGGSHNEQFF.